The 5 T cell receptor beta chains below were found in one sample sequenced in a study of blood T cell repertoires in COVID-19. Measured with immunoSEQ multiplex PCR; TCRdb has only the in-frame clones, and not every one. This sample has 120,000 or so clones, with around 87% found just once. Input material: peripheral blood. The receptors come from a woman in her sixties or seventies with acute or convalescent COVID-19.

The chain is built from TRBV10-3 and TRBJ1-1; 7 bases agree with TRBD1. Germline CDR1 reads ENHRY; CDR2 reads SYGVKD. This CDR3 has 15 residues. J gave up 3 bases and V 2 bases, and 6 bases lay outside the gene matches. DNA for the CDR3: TGTGCCATCAGTGAGGAGGGGGCGCGTCACACTGAAGCTTTCTTT. Translated: CAISEEGARHTEAFF.

This clone was seen only a few times. The CDR3 region is CASSQAGGNSNQPQHF. CDR3 nucleotide sequence: TGTGCCAGCAGCCAAGCAGGGGGCAATAGCAATCAGCCCCAGCATTTT. The V gene is TRBV4-2, the J gene TRBJ1-5, with 8 bases aligning to TRBD1. CDR1 is LGHNA and CDR2 is YNFKEQ in the germline V gene. This CDR3 is built from 16 residues. V shed 1 base, J shed 0 bases, and the junction held 2 bases outside the gene matches.

This clone has a handful of counts. As DNA, the CDR3 is TGTGCCAGCACTAGTGGTGGGTCAGAAAAACTGTTTTTT. This codes for CASTSGGSEKLFF. The rearrangement links TRBV28 to TRBJ1-4, with D unclear. In germline, CDR1 is MDHEN, CDR2 SYDVKM. This CDR3 is 13 amino acids long. Trimming left V 7 bases short and J 8 bases short, with 14 bases between.

This sequence joins TRBV11-3 and TRBJ2-1; D remains ambiguous. Trimming stripped 0 bases from V and 13 bases from J, with 10 bases between. Germline lookup yields CDR1 SGHNT and CDR2 YENEEA. This CDR3 region has 12 residues. The CDR3 protein is CASSLESFPQFF. In DNA, the CDR3 is TGTGCCAGCAGCTTAGAGTCCTTCCCCCAGTTCTTC.

This clone appeared a single time. This rearrangement joins TRBV6-2 or TRBV6-3 to TRBJ1-2, with D unresolved. Germline CDR1 is MNHEY and CDR2 is SVGEGT. The V end lost 2 bases, the J end lost 2 bases, and 6 bases lay between the germline ends. The CDR3 consists of 13 residues. In DNA form, the CDR3 reads TGTGCCAGCAGTTACAATCAGAACTATGGCTACACCTTC. This translates into CASSYNQNYGYTF.